What follows is one T cell receptor (beta chain) and its context. The source of the sample is a study of blood T cell repertoires in COVID-19. About the study: The samples span acute and convalescent COVID-19 from the United States, Italy and Spain. PBMCs, B-cell-depleted T cells, or T cells provided the cDNA or gDNA that made up the material.

Original methodology: Counts of nucleated cells, estimated from reference gene primer amplification, were obtained. Libraries were prepared by immunoSEQ multiplex PCR; TCRdb keeps only in-frame clonotypes and omits some of them. V and J calls and clone size are copied from that table; D and trimming were computed from the DNA. The table shows 150,000 to 180,000 clones, with approximately 80% occurring only once. Germline CDR1 is MNHEY and CDR2 is SVGAGI. Unmatched junction bases numbered 3, after V lost 2 bases and J lost 0 bases. The CDR3 spans 16 residues. The origin of this receptor is a man in his 60s with acute or convalescent COVID-19. The gene calls are TRBV6-5 and TRBJ2-2; TRBD2 aligns across 7 bases. The specimen was peripheral blood. DNA for the CDR3: TGTGCCAGCAGTTACAGCGGGACGTCGAACACCGGGGAGCTGTTTTTT. This encodes CASSYSGTSNTGELFF.